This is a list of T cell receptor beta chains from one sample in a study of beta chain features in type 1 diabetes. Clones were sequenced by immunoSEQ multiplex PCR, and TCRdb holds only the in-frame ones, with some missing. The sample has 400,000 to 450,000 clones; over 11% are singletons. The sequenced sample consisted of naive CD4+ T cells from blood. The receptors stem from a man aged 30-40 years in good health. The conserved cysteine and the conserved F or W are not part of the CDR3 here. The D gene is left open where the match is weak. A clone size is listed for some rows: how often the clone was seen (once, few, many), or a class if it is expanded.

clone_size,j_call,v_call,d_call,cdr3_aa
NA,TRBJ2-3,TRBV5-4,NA,ASSLTTDTQY
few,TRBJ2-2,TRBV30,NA,AWGFLTNTGELF
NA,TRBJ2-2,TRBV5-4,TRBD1,ASSLARTGNTGELF
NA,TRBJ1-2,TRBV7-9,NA,ASSLRELYGYT
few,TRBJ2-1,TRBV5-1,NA,ASSLAGDNSNEQF
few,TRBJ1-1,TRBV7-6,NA,ASRRGTNTEAF
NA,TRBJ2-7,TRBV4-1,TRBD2,ASSSPSGGSYEQY
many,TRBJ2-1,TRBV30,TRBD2,AWKVLSGIYNEQF
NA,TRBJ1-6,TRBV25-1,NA,ASMWGINSPLH
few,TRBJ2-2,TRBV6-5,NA,ARRSGSLNGELF
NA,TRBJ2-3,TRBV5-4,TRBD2,ASSFLAADTQY
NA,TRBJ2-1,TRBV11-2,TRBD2,ASSLGGLAGYNEQF
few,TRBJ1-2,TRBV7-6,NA,ASSLTAAGPRGWGYT
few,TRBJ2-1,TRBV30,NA,AWGDSRRDNEQF
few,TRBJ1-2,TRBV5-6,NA,ASSLGRNYGYT
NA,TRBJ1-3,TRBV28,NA,ASSFNSLLGNTIY
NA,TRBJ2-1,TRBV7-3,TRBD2,ASSFTGTSTNEQF
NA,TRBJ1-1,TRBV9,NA,ASSVGGTTEAF
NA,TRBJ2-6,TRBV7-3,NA,ASGSFSGANVLT
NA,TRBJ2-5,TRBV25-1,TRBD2,ASSSPGTSGPRAKTQY
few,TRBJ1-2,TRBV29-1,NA,SVRSQVSGYT
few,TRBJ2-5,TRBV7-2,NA,ASSLGPFPDQETQY
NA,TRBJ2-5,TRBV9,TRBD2,ASSVGGREETQY
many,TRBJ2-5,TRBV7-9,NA,ASSLAGETQY
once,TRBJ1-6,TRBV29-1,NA,SVETVSSYNSPLH
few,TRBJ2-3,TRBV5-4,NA,ASSAGSHRPSTDTQY
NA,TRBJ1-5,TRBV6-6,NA,ASRRAQPQH
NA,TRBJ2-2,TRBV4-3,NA,ASSQDRAPRKLF
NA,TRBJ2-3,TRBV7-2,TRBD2,ASSSGLAGDTQY
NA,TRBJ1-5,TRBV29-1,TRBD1,SVRTGANQPQH
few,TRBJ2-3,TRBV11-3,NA,ASSPAALRRGDTQY
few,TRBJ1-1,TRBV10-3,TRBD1,AISPRTGSQGTEAF
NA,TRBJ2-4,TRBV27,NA,ASSSFLRVGLAKNIQY
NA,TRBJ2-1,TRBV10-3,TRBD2,AIRAGGTFYNEQF
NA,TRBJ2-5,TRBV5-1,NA,ASRESWFVYQETQY
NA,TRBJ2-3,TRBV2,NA,ASGVGGADTQY
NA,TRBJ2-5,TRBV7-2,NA,ASSPPGGQETQY
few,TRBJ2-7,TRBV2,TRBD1,ASSPGQGRSYEQY
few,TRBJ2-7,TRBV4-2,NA,ASSQVQQEAYEQY
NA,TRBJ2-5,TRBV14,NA,ASSQDKRTLQETQY
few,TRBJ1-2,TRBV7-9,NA,ASSPQTRTHGYT
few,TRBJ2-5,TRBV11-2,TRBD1,ASSSVPGQGQETQY
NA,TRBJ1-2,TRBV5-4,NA,ASSPEPFNYGYT
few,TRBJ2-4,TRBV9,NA,ASSVKGGDIAKNIQY